This T cell receptor beta chain was found in a study of blood T cell repertoires in COVID-19. TCRdb keeps only in-frame clones here, not all; method: immunoSEQ multiplex PCR. The table shows about 99,000 clones, with 70% to 90% occurring only once. V lost 0 bases and J lost 2; bases outside the gene matches: 12. Germline CDR1 and CDR2: MGHRA and YSYEKL. CDR3 size: 18 residues. The source material was peripheral blood. This rearrangement joins TRBV4-1 to TRBJ2-7, with 8 bases identical to TRBD2. This TCR was recovered from a woman aged 55-70 years in a cohort sampled during active or convalescent COVID-19. CDR3 bases: TGCGCCAGCAGCCAAGATTGGGGTTTAGCGGGGTCGACCTACGAGCAGTACTTC. This codes for CASSQDWGLAGSTYEQYF.